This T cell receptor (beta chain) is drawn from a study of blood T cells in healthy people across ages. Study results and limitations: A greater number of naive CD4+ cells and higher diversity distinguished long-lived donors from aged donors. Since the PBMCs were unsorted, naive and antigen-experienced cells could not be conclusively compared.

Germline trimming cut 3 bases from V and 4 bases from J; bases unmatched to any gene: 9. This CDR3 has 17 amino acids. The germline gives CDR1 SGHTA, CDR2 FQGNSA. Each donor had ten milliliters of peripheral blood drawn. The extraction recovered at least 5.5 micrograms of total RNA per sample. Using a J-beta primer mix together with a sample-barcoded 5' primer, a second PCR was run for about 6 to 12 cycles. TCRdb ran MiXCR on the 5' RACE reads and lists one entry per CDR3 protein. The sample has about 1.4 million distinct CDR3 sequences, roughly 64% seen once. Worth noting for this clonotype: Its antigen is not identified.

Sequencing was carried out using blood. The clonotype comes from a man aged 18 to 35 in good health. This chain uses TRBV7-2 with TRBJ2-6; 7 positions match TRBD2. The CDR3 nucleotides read TGTGCCAGCAGCTTGGGAGGGGTTCGGTCCGGGGCCAACGTCCTGACTTTC. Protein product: CASSLGGVRSGANVLTF.